One sample yielded the 26 T cell receptor beta chains listed below, sequenced in a study of cytomegalovirus exposure and HLA in healthy donors. Libraries were prepared by immunoSEQ multiplex PCR; TCRdb keeps only in-frame clonotypes and omits some of them. The table records about 180,000 clones, around 84% of them present only once. Sequenced sample: PBMCs. The source of these receptors is a man younger than 35 in good health and CMV-seropositive.

The chain joins TRBV29-1 to TRBJ2-3, with 7 bases matching TRBD2. V shed 2 bases, J shed 6 bases, and the junction held 23 bases outside the gene matches. The CDR3 sequence is 19 residues long. CDR1 is SQVTM, CDR2 ANQGSEA, per germline. CDR3 sequence (DNA): TGCAGCGTTGAATCCTGGACTAGATCACTCTCACGGCCAGGGGATACGCAGTATTTT. It translates to CSVESWTRSLSRPGDTQYF.

Comment on this clone: Additional DNA sequences in this sample encode the identical CDR3. The chain recombines TRBV9 with TRBJ2-7; the D is unclear. The CDR3 length is 14 residues. The germline V gene has CDR1 SGDLS and CDR2 YYNGEE. Trimming cost V 3 bases and J 1 base, with 11 bases left between them. The CDR3 DNA sequence: TGTGCCAGCAGCGCCACTGGCGGATCCTACGAGCAGTACTTC. Amino acid sequence: CASSATGGSYEQYF. Together with reference TRBV9 and TRBJ2-7, the CDR3 gives the full variable domain: DSGVTQTPKHLITATGQRVTLRCSPRSGDLSVYWYQQSLDQGLQFLIQYYNGEERAKGNILERFSAQQFPDLHSELNLSSLELGDSALYFCASSATGGSYEQYFGPGTRLTVT.

The chain recombines TRBV28 with TRBJ2-7; the D is unclear. The germline gives CDR1 MDHEN, CDR2 SYDVKM. The CDR3 runs 13 residues. Trimming removed 7 bases from V and 0 bases from J, with 10 bases in between. In DNA, the CDR3 is TGTGCCAGCACCCGATTCAGCTCCTACGAGCAGTACTTC. The encoded protein is CASTRFSSYEQYF.

CDR3 sequence (DNA): TGTGCCAGCAGCCAGCCGCGCCTCGGGGAGACCCAGTACTTC. Its protein product is CASSQPRLGETQYF. The chain has TRBV7-8 and TRBJ2-5; D remains ambiguous. The V gene lost 5 bases and the J gene lost 5 bases, with 15 bases spanning the gap. The CDR3 spans 14 residues. From germline, CDR1 is SGHVS and CDR2 FQNEAQ.

V usage is TRBV5-4 and J usage is TRBJ2-5; D not certain. V gave up 2 bases and J gave up 2 bases, with 10 bases separating them. CDR3 length: 14 amino acids. Looked up from germline, CDR1 is SGHNT and CDR2 is YYREEE (reference sequence). The CDR3 sequence is CASSFWSRQETQYF. The CDR3 region has the DNA TGTGCCAGCAGCTTCTGGTCTCGGCAAGAGACCCAGTACTTC.

The gene calls are TRBV21-1 and TRBJ2-7; the table's TRBD2 call for D was not verified on the DNA. TRBV21-1 is assigned pseudogene status. This CDR3 is built from 14 residues. The CDR3 loop is CASSKALQTGEQYF. CDR3 nucleotide sequence: TGTGCCAGCAGCAAAGCTCTCCAAACGGGCGAGCAGTACTTC.

The chain's CDR3 is CASSPGLPTTYNEQFF. The CDR3 DNA reads as TGTGCCAGCAGCCCAGGACTTCCCACAACCTACAATGAGCAGTTCTTC. The gene calls are TRBV7-3 and TRBJ2-1; perhaps TRBD2 as D (5 bases). The germline V gene encodes CDR1 SGHTA and CDR2 FQGTGA. Deletions cut 5 bases from V and 2 bases from J, with 16 bases between. CDR3 length: 16 amino acids. The full variable domain, with the rest looked up from reference TRBV7-3 and TRBJ2-1, is GAGVSQTPSNKVTEKGKYVELRCDPISGHTALYWYRQSLGQGPEFLIYFQGTGAADDSGLPNDRFFAVRPEGSVSTLKIQRTERGDSAVYLCASSPGLPTTYNEQFFGPGTRLTVL.

The gene calls are TRBV7-9 and TRBJ2-3, with 9 bases fitting TRBD2. CDR1 is SEHNR, CDR2 FQNEAQ, per germline (reference sequence). With V trimmed by 5 bases and J by 3 bases, 12 bases remained unmatched. This CDR3 has 17 amino acids. CDR3 sequence (DNA): TGTGCCAGCAGCGGTTTAGCGGGGGACGAAAGAACAGATACGCAGTATTTT. It encodes CASSGLAGDERTDTQYF.

This clone was recorded a few times. V usage is TRBV7-8 and J usage is TRBJ1-6, with 7 bases lining up with TRBD1. CDR1 and CDR2 from the germline V gene are SGHVS and FQNEAQ. J was trimmed by 7 bases and V by 1 base; bases with no gene match: 4. The CDR3 sequence is 15 residues long. The CDR3: CASSLVARGNSPLHF. As DNA, the CDR3 is TGTGCCAGCAGCTTAGTTGCCAGGGGGAATTCACCCCTCCACTTT.

The rearrangement uses TRBV18 and TRBJ2-5, with a possible D match to TRBD1 (7 bases). CDR3 length: 16 residues. Germline V gives CDR1 KGHSH, CDR2 LQKENI. V lost 3 bases and J lost 6, with 20 bases in between. The CDR3 DNA is TGTGCCAGCTCACCGCCGACAGGGAATGGCGGGAAGACCCAGTACTTC. Encoded protein: CASSPPTGNGGKTQYF.

Regarding this clone: This CDR3 is also generated by other DNA sequences in the sample. The CDR3 nucleotides are TGTGCCAGCAGTTCGGGGACTAGCACAGATACGCAGTATTTT. It is translated as CASSSGTSTDTQYF. The chain employs TRBV6-5 and TRBJ2-3; D possibly corresponds to TRBD2 (6 bases). Germline assignment: CDR1 MNHEY and CDR2 SVGAGI. This CDR3 is built from 14 residues. V dropped 4 bases and J dropped 0 bases, with 8 bases sitting between them.

This CDR3 reads CASSFIGRETEAFF. The CDR3 DNA reads as TGTGCCAGCAGCTTTATCGGGAGAGAGACTGAAGCTTTCTTT. The rearrangement joins TRBV13 to TRBJ1-1; the D is unclear. Trimming stripped 3 bases from V and 5 bases from J, with 13 bases between. The CDR3 is made up of 14 amino acids. CDR1 is PRHDT and CDR2 is FYEKMQ in the germline V gene (reference sequence).

The chain recombines TRBV6-1 with TRBJ1-1, with D maybe TRBD1 (6 bases). Trimming removed 5 bases from V and 8 bases from J, with 9 bases in between. This CDR3 contains 11 residues. Germline CDR1 reads MNHNS; CDR2 reads SASEGT. As DNA, the CDR3 is TGTGCCAGCAGTTATCAGGGGGAAGCTTTCTTT. This sequence encodes CASSYQGEAFF.

This chain links TRBV7-9 with TRBJ1-1; no definite D call. CDR3 size: 12 residues. CDR1 is SEHNR, CDR2 FQNEAQ, per germline (reference sequence). V was shortened by 6 bases and J by 1 base, with 6 bases between the two germline ends. CDR3 loop: CASRTGNTEAFF. The CDR3 nucleotides read TGTGCCAGCAGAACCGGGAACACTGAAGCTTTCTTT.

This chain connects TRBV30 to TRBJ1-1; TRBD1 matches 7 bases. The V segment lost 2 bases and the J segment 5 bases; nucleotides outside the gene matches: 2. The V gene's germline CDR1 is GTSNPN and CDR2 SVGIG (reference sequence). The CDR3 consists of 12 residues. DNA of the CDR3: TGTGCCTGGAGTCCACAGGGGACTGAAGCTTTCTTT. As protein: CAWSPQGTEAFF.

The chain joins TRBV27 to TRBJ2-2; D possibly corresponds to TRBD2 (7 bases). CDR3 length: 16 residues. CDR1 is MNHEY, CDR2 SMNVEV, per germline (reference sequence). V lost 4 bases to trimming and J lost 5 bases, with 17 bases between them. The CDR3 reads CASSSERGGRTGELFF. CDR3 DNA sequence: TGTGCCAGCAGTTCGGAGAGGGGGGGCCGGACCGGGGAGCTGTTTTTT.

Written as DNA, the CDR3 is TGTGCCAGCAGTTTAGTCTGGGGAGGATTCTACGAGCAGTACTTC. Protein sequence: CASSLVWGGFYEQYF. The chain couples TRBV28 to TRBJ2-7; a possible D gene is TRBD2 (6 bases). The germline gives CDR1 MDHEN, CDR2 SYDVKM. The CDR3 is 15 amino acids. Trimming removed 2 bases at V and 3 bases at J, with 14 bases between.

This clone was detected only once. The chain combines TRBV7-9 with TRBJ1-1; 10 positions match TRBD1. This CDR3 is 16 amino acids long. The V segment lost 7 bases and the J segment 3 bases; nucleotides outside the gene matches: 11. The germline V gene encodes CDR1 SEHNR and CDR2 FQNEAQ (reference sequence). CDR3 sequence: CASIPGQGRTDTEAFF. In DNA form, the CDR3 reads TGTGCCAGCATCCCGGGACAGGGGAGGACGGACACTGAAGCTTTCTTT.

The V and J genes are TRBV28 and TRBJ2-5; TRBD1 might be the D (6 bases). The CDR3 loop spans 14 amino acids. The V end was cut by 7 bases, the J end by 5 bases, with 17 bases between. Germline loops: CDR1 MDHEN, CDR2 SYDVKM. The CDR3 is CASTRTGIRETQYF. The CDR3 bases are TGTGCCAGCACCAGAACAGGGATCCGGGAGACCCAGTACTTC.

The rearrangement uses TRBV5-1 and TRBJ2-1, with D possibly being TRBD2 (6 bases). The CDR3 runs to 16 residues. V lost 0 bases, J lost 0 bases, and 10 bases lay in between. Germline values: CDR1 SGHRS, CDR2 YFSETQ. The CDR3 reads CASSLVSGSSYNEQFF. Here the CDR3 DNA reads TGCGCCAGCAGCTTGGTTAGCGGAAGCTCCTACAATGAGCAGTTCTTC.

The V and J genes are TRBV7-3 and TRBJ1-6; 7 bases fit TRBD1. With 2 bases clipped from V and 7 bases from J, the junction kept 2 bases outside the gene matches. The CDR3 spans 14 residues. Germline V gene lookup returns CDR1 SGHTA and CDR2 FQGTGA. Written as DNA, the CDR3 is TGTGCCAGCAGCTTACAGGGGGGAAATTCACCCCTCCACTTT. The encoded protein is CASSLQGGNSPLHF.

This clone was recorded once. This sequence joins TRBV2 and TRBJ2-3; 8 positions agree with TRBD2. V shed 6 bases, J shed 3 bases, and the junction held 8 bases outside the gene matches. This CDR3 has 15 residues. CDR1 and CDR2 (germline): SNHLY, FYNNEI. Here the CDR3 reads CASRKLGLETDTQYF. CDR3 nucleotides: TGTGCCAGCAGAAAGCTGGGACTAGAAACAGATACGCAGTATTTT.

This clone has just a few counts. The chain combines TRBV28 with TRBJ2-1; possible D gene TRBD1, 6 bases. The V gene lost 4 bases and the J gene lost 5 bases, with 9 bases spanning the gap. The CDR3 has 13 amino acids. Germline CDR1 and CDR2: MDHEN and SYDVKM. The CDR3 DNA reads TGTGCCAGCAGTTCCGGGACACACAATGAGCAGTTCTTC. This translates into CASSSGTHNEQFF.

This clone was seen just once. Written as DNA, the CDR3 is TGTGCCAGCAGCGAAGGAACGACAGGGATCTACGAGCAGTACTTC. It yields the protein CASSEGTTGIYEQYF. The genes are TRBV7-9 and TRBJ2-7; TRBD1 matches 7 bases. Losses at the gene ends were 5 bases for V and 3 bases for J; bases not matched to a gene: 10. This CDR3 has 15 amino acids. Germline loops: CDR1 SEHNR, CDR2 FQNEAQ (reference sequence). Together with reference TRBV7-9 and TRBJ2-7, the CDR3 gives the full variable domain: DTGVSQNPRHKITKRGQNVTFRCDPISEHNRLYWYRQTLGQGPEFLTYFQNEAQLEKSRLLSDRFSAERPKGSFSTLEIQRTEQGDSAMYLCASSEGTTGIYEQYFGPGTRLTVT.

At least ten counts were recorded for this clone. The chain couples TRBV7-8 to TRBJ1-5; D may be TRBD1 (6 bases). Germline V gives CDR1 SGHVS, CDR2 FQNEAQ. The V gene lost 2 bases and the J gene lost 2 bases, with 13 bases spanning the gap. The CDR3 consists of 16 residues. This CDR3 reads CASSLSRGIGNQPQHF. CDR3 nucleotide sequence: TGTGCCAGCAGCTTATCTAGGGGGATCGGCAATCAGCCCCAGCATTTT.

J is TRBJ1-5 and V is TRBV30; D perhaps matches TRBD1 (5 bases). This CDR3 region has 13 residues. Trimming left V 5 bases short and J 11 bases short, with 19 bases between. The germline gives CDR1 GTSNPN, CDR2 SVGIG (reference sequence). This CDR3 reads CAWGGTANRAQHF. CDR3 in DNA: TGTGCCTGGGGAGGGACGGCCAATCGGGCCCAGCATTTT.